This T cell receptor beta chain is drawn from a study of shared clonotypes between healthy human individuals. Study outcomes and limitations: Generation of non-shared clonotypes was less probable than generation of clonotypes shared by all four donors. What naive subsets generally showed was a larger estimated richness than memory subsets showed. Clonotype sharing across several donors was observed for approximately 5% of naive CD4 clonotypes.

At deep level, the assay was performed. The table came from immunoSEQ multiplex PCR; TCRdb's copy has only in-frame clones and leaves some out. The table has roughly 2,500,000 clones, roughly 93% seen once. The count of this clone is one. As yet, its antigen is unknown. The source of this sequence is a man aged 18 to 30 in good health. Some clones in this sample may be carry-over from other donors' samples. Material for sequencing was naive CD4+ T cells from PBMCs. This sample's subset: CD45RA+ positively selected.

CDR3 DNA: TGTGCCAGCTCGACAGGGGGCTCGGGTCCTGAAGCTTTCTTT. Translating it yields CASSTGGSGPEAFF. The chain is built from TRBV28 and TRBJ1-1; 10 nucleotides agree with TRBD1. Trimming at V came to 8 bases and at J to 6 bases, leaving 9 bases not matched to a gene. Germline CDR1 is MDHEN and CDR2 is SYDVKM. The CDR3 loop spans 14 amino acids.